These 7 T cell receptor beta chains originate from one sample sequenced in a study of T cell clonotyping in hematopoietic cell transplantation. Using immunoSEQ multiplex PCR, the repertoire was profiled, and TCRdb retains in-frame clones only, with some absent. The sample holds approximately 42,000 clones, 95% seen once. The source material was peripheral blood mononuclear cells. Receptors originate from a man aged 25-45 years in good health. Some clones in this sample may be carry-over from other donors' samples.

This chain uses TRBV13 with TRBJ1-3; a possible D gene is TRBD1 (5 bases). The CDR3 consists of 15 residues. Germline loops: CDR1 PRHDT, CDR2 FYEKMQ (reference sequence). The ends were cut back, 1 base at V and 4 bases at J, with 11 bases in the middle. Written as DNA, the CDR3 is TGTGCCAGCAGCTTAGTATCGGGGGACGGAAACACCATATATTTT. The encoded protein is CASSLVSGDGNTIYF.

The V gene is TRBV4-1, the J gene TRBJ2-6; D ambiguous. CDR3 length equals 16 residues. The V end lost 0 bases, the J end lost 0 bases, and 6 bases lay between the germline ends. Germline V gene lookup returns CDR1 MGHRA and CDR2 YSYEKL. Written as DNA, the CDR3 is TGCGCCAGCAGCCAAGAACGGATCTCTGGGGCCAACGTCCTGACTTTC. Translation gives CASSQERISGANVLTF.

The V and J genes are TRBV9 and TRBJ1-3, with 12 bases lining up with TRBD1. The CDR3 has 16 amino acids. CDR1 SGDLS and CDR2 YYNGEE come from the germline V gene. Trimming cost V 6 bases and J 5 bases; bases outside gene matches: 9. CDR3 protein: CASTPSGQGARNTIYF. Here the CDR3 DNA reads TGTGCCAGCACCCCTTCGGGACAGGGGGCTAGAAACACCATATATTTT.

V usage is TRBV19 and J usage is TRBJ2-7, with D perhaps matching TRBD1 (6 bases). The CDR3 runs to 13 residues. Germline lookup yields CDR1 LNHDA and CDR2 SQIVND (reference sequence). V lost 5 bases, J lost 3 bases, and 11 bases lay in between. As DNA, the CDR3 is TGTGCCAGTAGTCCAGGACAGAGCTACGAGCAGTACTTC. Translating it yields CASSPGQSYEQYF.

The chain combines TRBV2 with TRBJ1-4, with 10 nucleotides matching TRBD1. Germline V gene sequence: CDR1 SNHLY, CDR2 FYNNEI. Germline trimming cut 7 bases from V and 0 bases from J; bases unmatched to any gene: 11. CDR3 length: 18 residues. CDR3 DNA: TGTGCCAGCAATTGGGACAGGGGAGGTGCTGCAACTAATGAAAAACTGTTTTTT. It encodes CASNWDRGGAATNEKLFF.

The chain combines TRBV15 with TRBJ2-5; the D is unclear. Deletions cut 1 base from V and 2 bases from J, with 5 bases between. In germline, CDR1 is LNHNV, CDR2 YYDKDF (reference sequence). This CDR3 spans 13 amino acids. Written as DNA, the CDR3 is TGTGCCACCAGCAGAGCCCGTCAAGAGACCCAGTACTTC. Its protein is CATSRARQETQYF.

This chain links TRBV9 with TRBJ1-1, with D possibly TRBD1 on 6 matching bases. This CDR3 has 15 residues. CDR1 is SGDLS and CDR2 is YYNGEE in the germline V gene. The V end lost 2 bases, the J end lost 0 bases, and 11 bases lay between the germline ends. This chain's CDR3 is CASSVLQGVNTEAFF. CDR3 nucleotide sequence: TGTGCCAGCAGCGTGCTACAGGGTGTGAACACTGAAGCTTTCTTT.